This entry features one T cell receptor beta chain sequence. Its target is not known. The CDR3 runs 15 residues. Germline trimming cut 0 bases from V and 8 bases from J; bases unmatched to any gene: 4. Germline loops: CDR1 SGHKS, CDR2 YYEKEE (reference sequence). This sample was included in a study of cytomegalovirus exposure and HLA in healthy donors. Study-level findings and limits: Cytomegalovirus association was listed for approximately 160 TCR beta chains. Whilst most TCR sequences proved rare, a subset of public TCRs occurred across many donors.

The method was immunoSEQ multiplex PCR; TCRdb's version includes in-frame clones alone and lacks a portion of them. Among tens of thousands of clones listed, about 88% were seen once. Source material: PBMCs. The V gene is TRBV5-5, the J gene TRBJ1-4, with 10 bases that match TRBD1. This sequence originates from a young woman in good health and CMV-seronegative. The CDR3 nucleotides are TGTGCCAGCAGCTTGGGACAGGGGGCCGGGGAAAAACTGTTTTTT. This codes for CASSLGQGAGEKLFF.